This T cell receptor beta chain comes out of a study of blood T cell repertoires in COVID-19. Study background: Samples representing acute and convalescent COVID-19 were sourced from the United States, Italy and Spain.

Assignments of participants to cohorts depended upon their own reported clinical history. Per germline, CDR1 SQVTM and CDR2 ANQGSEA. The V gene lost 2 bases and the J gene lost 7 bases, with 12 bases spanning the gap. The CDR3 has 13 residues. Here immunoSEQ multiplex PCR was the method, and the copy in TCRdb shows in-frame clones only, minus some. The sample shows some 330,000 clones, around 86% of them seen only once. This clone was observed once. The chain combines TRBV29-1 with TRBJ2-1, with D tentatively TRBD2 (5 bases). Sequences were obtained from PBMCs or T cells enriched from blood (not recorded which). This receptor was taken from a man aged 25 to 40 who had recovered from COVID-19. CDR3 in amino acids: CSVEPQRVNEQFF. The CDR3 DNA is TGCAGCGTTGAACCCCAGAGGGTGAATGAGCAGTTCTTC.